This T cell receptor (beta chain) was recovered during a study of vaccination and CD4 T cells after COVID-19. Whole-study context: Between diagnosis and the drawing of post-COVID samples lay a median roughly 100 days (range 35 to 161).

Noted time point: late sampling 161 to 241 days after vaccination in a few convalescent patients. The treatment was: roughly nine-day PBMC culture with coronavirus spike peptide pools or control peptides (ViraFEST assay). Sequencing of cultured CD4+ T cell DNA used the Oncomine TCR Beta short-read assay. TCRdb re-analysed the PCR reads in MiXCR, keeping a single row per CDR3 protein. The sample lists about 20,000 distinct CDR3 sequences, around 43% occurring once. In the case of this clonotype: Antigen specificity is unknown.

Study-level results: In convalescent patients, 304 of 307 vaccine-specific clones were mono-reactive for SARS-CoV-2 spike. Looking at convalescent patients, a median about 90% of reactive clones were present only post-vaccination. Median SARS-CoV-2-reactive clonotype numbers went from around 20 to 38; this increase was not significant.

The CDR3 is 14 residues long. Germline assignment: CDR1 MNHEY and CDR2 SMNVEV (reference sequence). Trimming shortened V by 1 base and J by 9 bases, and 10 bases separated the two germline ends. The TCR sequence derives from a human donor who had recovered from COVID-19. The chain has TRBV27 and TRBJ1-6; D call uncertain. This material consisted of CD4+ T cells from blood, cultured in vitro, taken about 7 months after SARS-CoV-2 vaccination. CDR3: CASSLLSRVSPLHF. The DNA of the CDR3 is TGTGCCAGCAGTTTATTAAGTAGGGTTTCACCCCTCCACTTT.